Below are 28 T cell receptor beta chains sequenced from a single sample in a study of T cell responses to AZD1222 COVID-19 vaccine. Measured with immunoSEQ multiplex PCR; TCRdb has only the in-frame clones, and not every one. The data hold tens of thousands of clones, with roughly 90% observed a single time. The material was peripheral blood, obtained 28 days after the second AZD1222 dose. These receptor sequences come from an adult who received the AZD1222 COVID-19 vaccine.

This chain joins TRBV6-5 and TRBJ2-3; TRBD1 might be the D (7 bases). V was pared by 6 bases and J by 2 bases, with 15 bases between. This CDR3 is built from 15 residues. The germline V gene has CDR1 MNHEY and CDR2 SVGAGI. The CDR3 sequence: CASSYRGGTTDTQYF. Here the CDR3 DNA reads TGTGCCAGCAGCTACAGGGGCGGGACCACAGATACGCAGTATTTT.

CDR3 loop: CASSPELAGGPDTQYF. In nucleotides, the CDR3 is TGCGCCAGCAGCCCCGAACTAGCGGGGGGGCCAGATACGCAGTATTTT. The chain links TRBV4-1 to TRBJ2-3, with 13 bases lining up with TRBD2. The CDR3 runs to 16 residues. The V segment lost 4 bases and the J segment 4 bases; nucleotides outside the gene matches: 5. Germline values: CDR1 MGHRA, CDR2 YSYEKL.

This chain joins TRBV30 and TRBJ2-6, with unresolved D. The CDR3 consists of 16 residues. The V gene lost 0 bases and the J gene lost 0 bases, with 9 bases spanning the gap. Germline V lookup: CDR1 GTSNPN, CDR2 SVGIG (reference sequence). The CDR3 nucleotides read TGTGCCTGGAGTGTCGACGGAAGCTCTGGGGCCAACGTCCTGACTTTC. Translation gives CAWSVDGSSGANVLTF.

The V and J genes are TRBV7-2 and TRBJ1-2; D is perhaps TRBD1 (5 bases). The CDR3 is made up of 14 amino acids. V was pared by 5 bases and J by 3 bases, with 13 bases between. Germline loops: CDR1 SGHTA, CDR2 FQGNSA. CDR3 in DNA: TGTGCCAGCAGCCCAGGGAGAGAGCACTATGGCTACACCTTC. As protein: CASSPGREHYGYTF. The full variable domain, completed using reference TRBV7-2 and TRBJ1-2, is GAGVSQSPSNKVTEKGKDVELRCDPISGHTALYWYRQSLGQGLEFLIYFQGNSAPDKSGLPSDRFSAERTGGSVSTLTIQRTQQEDSAVYLCASSPGREHYGYTFGSGTRLTVV.

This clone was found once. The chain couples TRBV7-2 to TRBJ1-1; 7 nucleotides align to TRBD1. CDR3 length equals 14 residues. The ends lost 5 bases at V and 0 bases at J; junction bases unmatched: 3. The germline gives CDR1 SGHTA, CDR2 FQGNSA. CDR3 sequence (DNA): TGTGCCAGCAGCCAAGACAGGGTGAACACTGAAGCTTTCTTT. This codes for CASSQDRVNTEAFF.

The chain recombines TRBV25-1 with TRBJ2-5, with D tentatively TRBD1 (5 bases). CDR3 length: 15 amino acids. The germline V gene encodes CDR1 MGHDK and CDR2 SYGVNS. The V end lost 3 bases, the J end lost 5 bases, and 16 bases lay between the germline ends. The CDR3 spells CASSDTDMLIETQYF. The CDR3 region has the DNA TGTGCCAGCAGTGATACGGACATGCTGATCGAGACCCAGTACTTC.

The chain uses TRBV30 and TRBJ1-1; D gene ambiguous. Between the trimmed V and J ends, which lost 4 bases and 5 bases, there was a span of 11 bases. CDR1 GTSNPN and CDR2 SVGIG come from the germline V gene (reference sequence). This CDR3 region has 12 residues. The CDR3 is CAWNRDLTEAFF. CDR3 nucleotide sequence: TGTGCCTGGAACCGAGACCTAACTGAAGCTTTCTTT.

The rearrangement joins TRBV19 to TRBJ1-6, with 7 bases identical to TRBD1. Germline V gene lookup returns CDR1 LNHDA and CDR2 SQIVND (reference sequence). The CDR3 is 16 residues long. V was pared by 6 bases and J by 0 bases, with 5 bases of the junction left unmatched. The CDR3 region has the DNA TGTGCCAGTAGCACAGGGGAGAGCTCCTATAATTCACCCCTCCACTTT. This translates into CASSTGESSYNSPLHF.

The CDR3 sequence is CASSLEGVQPQHF. The CDR3 bases are TGTGCCAGCTCACTCGAAGGGGTGCAGCCCCAGCATTTT. The V gene is TRBV18, the J gene TRBJ1-5, with D maybe TRBD1 (5 bases). CDR3 length: 13 residues. Germline V gene sequence: CDR1 KGHSH, CDR2 LQKENI. V lost 4 bases, J lost 7 bases, and 11 bases lay in between.

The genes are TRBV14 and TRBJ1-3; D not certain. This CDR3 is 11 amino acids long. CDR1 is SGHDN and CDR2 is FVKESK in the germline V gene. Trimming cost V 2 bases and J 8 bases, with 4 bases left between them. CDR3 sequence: CASSQRDTIYF. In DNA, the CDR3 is TGTGCCAGCAGCCAACGGGACACCATATATTTT. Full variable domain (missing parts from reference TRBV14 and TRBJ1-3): EAGVTQFPSHSVIEKGQTVTLRCDPISGHDNLYWYRRVMGKEIKFLLHFVKESKQDESGMPNNRFLAERTGGTYSTLKVQPAELEDSGVYFCASSQRDTIYFGEGSWLTVV.

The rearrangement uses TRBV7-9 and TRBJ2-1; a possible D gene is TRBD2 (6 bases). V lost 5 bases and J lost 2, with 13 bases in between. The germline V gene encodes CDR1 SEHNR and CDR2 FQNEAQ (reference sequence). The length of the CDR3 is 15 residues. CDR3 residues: CASSNRETPYNEQFF. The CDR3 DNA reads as TGTGCCAGCAGCAACCGGGAGACCCCCTACAATGAGCAGTTCTTC. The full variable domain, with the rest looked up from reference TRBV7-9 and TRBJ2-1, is DTGVSQNPRHKITKRGQNVTFRCDPISEHNRLYWYRQTLGQGPEFLTYFQNEAQLEKSRLLSDRFSAERPKGSFSTLEIQRTEQGDSAMYLCASSNRETPYNEQFFGPGTRLTVL.

The CDR3 loop reads CSASHSRYTF. The CDR3 nucleotides read TGCAGTGCTAGTCACAGTCGCTACACCTTC. This chain joins TRBV20-1 and TRBJ1-2; D is unresolved. Trimming stripped 3 bases from V and 9 bases from J, with 8 bases between. The CDR3 totals 10 residues. Germline V gene sequence: CDR1 DFQATT, CDR2 SNEGSKA (reference sequence).

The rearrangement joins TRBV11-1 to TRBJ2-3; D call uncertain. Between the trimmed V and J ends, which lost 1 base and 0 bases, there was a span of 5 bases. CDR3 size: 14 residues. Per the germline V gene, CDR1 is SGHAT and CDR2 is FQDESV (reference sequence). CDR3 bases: TGTGCCAGCAGCTTAGTGAGGAGCACAGATACGCAGTATTTT. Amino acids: CASSLVRSTDTQYF.

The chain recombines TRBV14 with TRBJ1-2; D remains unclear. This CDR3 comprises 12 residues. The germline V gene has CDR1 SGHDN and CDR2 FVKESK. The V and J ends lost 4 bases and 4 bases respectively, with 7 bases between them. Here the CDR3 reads CASSLGSYGYTF. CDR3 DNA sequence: TGTGCCAGCAGCCTCGGGAGCTATGGCTACACCTTC.

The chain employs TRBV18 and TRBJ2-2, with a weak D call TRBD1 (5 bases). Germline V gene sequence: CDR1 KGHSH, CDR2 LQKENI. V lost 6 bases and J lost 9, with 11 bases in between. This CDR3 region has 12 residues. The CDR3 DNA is TGTGCCAGCTCCCAGGGTTCTCGGGAGCTGTTTTTT. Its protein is CASSQGSRELFF. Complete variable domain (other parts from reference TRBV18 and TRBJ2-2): NAGVMQNPRHLVRRRGQEARLRCSPMKGHSHVYWYRQLPEEGLKFMVYLQKENIIDESGMPKERFSAEFPKEGPSILRIQQVVRGDSAAYFCASSQGSRELFFGEGSRLTVL.

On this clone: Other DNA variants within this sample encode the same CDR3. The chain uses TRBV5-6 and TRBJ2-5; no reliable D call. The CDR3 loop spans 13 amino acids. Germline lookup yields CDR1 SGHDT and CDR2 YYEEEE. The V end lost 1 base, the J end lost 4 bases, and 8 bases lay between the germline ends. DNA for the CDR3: TGTGCCAGCAGCTTGCCAGTGGGAGAGACCCAGTACTTC. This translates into CASSLPVGETQYF.

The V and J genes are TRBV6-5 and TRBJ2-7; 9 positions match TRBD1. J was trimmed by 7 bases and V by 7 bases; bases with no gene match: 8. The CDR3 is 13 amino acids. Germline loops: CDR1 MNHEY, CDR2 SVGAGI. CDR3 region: CASTPTGGGEQYF. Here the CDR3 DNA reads TGTGCCAGCACTCCGACAGGGGGTGGTGAGCAGTACTTC.

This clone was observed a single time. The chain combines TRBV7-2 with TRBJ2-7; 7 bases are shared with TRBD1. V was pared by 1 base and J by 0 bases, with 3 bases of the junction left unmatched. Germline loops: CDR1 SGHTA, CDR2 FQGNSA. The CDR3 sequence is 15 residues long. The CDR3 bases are TGTGCCAGCAGCTTAGGGCACAGGGGCTCCTACGAGCAGTACTTC. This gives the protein CASSLGHRGSYEQYF.

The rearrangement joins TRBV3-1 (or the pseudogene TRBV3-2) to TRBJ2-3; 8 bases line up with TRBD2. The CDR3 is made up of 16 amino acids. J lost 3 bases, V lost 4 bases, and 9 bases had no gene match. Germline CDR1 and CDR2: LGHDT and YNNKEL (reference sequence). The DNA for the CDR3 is TGTGCCAGCAGCCCCCGGGGGGGGCCTCGGACAGATACGCAGTATTTT. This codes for CASSPRGGPRTDTQYF.

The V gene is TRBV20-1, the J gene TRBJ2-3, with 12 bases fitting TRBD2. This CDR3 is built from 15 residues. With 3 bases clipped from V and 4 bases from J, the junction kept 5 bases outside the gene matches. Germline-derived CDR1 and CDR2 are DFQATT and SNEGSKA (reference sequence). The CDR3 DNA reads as TGCAGTGCTAGTGAGAGACTAGCGGGGGCAGATACGCAGTATTTT. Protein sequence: CSASERLAGADTQYF.

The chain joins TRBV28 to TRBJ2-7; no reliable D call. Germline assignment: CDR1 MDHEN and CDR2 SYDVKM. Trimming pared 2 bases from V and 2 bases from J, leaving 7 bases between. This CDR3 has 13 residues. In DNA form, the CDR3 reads TGTGCCAGCAGTTTAGAGATCCCCTACGAGCAGTACTTC. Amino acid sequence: CASSLEIPYEQYF.

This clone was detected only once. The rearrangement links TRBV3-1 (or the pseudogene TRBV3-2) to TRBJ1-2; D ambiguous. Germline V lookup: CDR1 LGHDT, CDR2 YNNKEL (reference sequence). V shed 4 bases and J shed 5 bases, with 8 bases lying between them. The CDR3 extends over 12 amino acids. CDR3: CASSRSGYGYTF. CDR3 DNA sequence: TGTGCCAGCAGCCGTAGCGGTTATGGCTACACCTTC.

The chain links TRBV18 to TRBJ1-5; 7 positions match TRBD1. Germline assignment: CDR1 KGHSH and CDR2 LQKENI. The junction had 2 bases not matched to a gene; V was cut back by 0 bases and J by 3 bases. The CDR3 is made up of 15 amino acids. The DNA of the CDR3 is TGTGCCAGCTCACCACCCGGACAGGACAATCAGCCCCAGCATTTT. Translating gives CASSPPGQDNQPQHF.

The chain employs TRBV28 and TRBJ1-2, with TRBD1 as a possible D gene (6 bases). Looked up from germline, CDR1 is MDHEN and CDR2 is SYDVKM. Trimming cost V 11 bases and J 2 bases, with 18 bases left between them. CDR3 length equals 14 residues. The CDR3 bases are TGTGCCGTAATGACAGGAGCTATAAACTATGGCTACACCTTC. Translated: CAVMTGAINYGYTF.

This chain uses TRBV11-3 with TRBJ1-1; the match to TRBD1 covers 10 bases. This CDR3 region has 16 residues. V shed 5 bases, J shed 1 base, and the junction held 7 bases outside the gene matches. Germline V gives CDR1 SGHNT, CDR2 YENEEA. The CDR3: CASSTRDRGGNTEAFF. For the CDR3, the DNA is TGTGCCAGCAGCACAAGGGACAGGGGAGGGAACACTGAAGCTTTCTTT.

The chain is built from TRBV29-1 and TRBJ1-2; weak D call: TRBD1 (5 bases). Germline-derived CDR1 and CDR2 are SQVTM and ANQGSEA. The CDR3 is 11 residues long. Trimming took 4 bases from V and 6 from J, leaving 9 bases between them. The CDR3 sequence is CSVVWGDGYTF. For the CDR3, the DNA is TGCAGCGTTGTATGGGGGGATGGCTACACCTTC.

The CDR3 spells CASSLRGPNEQFF. The CDR3 DNA follows: TGTGCCAGCAGCTTACGGGGCCCGAATGAGCAGTTCTTC. This chain joins TRBV7-3 and TRBJ2-1; TRBD1 or TRBD2 may be the D gene (5 bases each). The CDR3 runs to 13 residues. V shed 2 bases and J shed 7 bases, with 9 bases lying between them. Germline V gene data show CDR1 as SGHTA and CDR2 as FQGTGA.

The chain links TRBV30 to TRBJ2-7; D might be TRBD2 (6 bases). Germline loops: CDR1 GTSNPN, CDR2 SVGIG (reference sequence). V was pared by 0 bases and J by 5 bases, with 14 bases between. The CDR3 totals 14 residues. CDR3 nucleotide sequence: TGTGCCTGGAGTGTTGGGGGAGGCGGGAACGAGCAGTACTTC. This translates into CAWSVGGGGNEQYF.